The 24 T cell receptor beta chains below were found in one sample sequenced in a study of blood T cells in healthy people across ages. A J-beta primer mix and a sample-barcoded 5' primer were used in a second PCR of about 6 to 12 cycles. One entry per CDR3 protein, called by TCRdb with MiXCR from the 5' RACE reads. This table holds fewer than 2 million distinct CDR3 sequences, around 42% found once. Sample: blood. These receptors originate from a human donor in good health.

In nucleotides, the CDR3 is TGTGCCAGCGGGACTCTGCTTGAGGATGGCTACACCTTC. It translates to CASGTLLEDGYTF. The chain couples TRBV12-3 or TRBV12-4 to TRBJ1-2; tentatively, D is TRBD1 (5 bases). The V and J ends lost 8 bases and 6 bases respectively, with 16 bases between them. The CDR3 is 13 residues long.

This rearrangement joins TRBV4-3 to TRBJ2-1; 12 bases agree with TRBD2. Germline V gives CDR1 LGHNA, CDR2 YSLEER. The CDR3 totals 18 residues. V shed 1 base, J shed 2 bases, and the junction held 6 bases outside the gene matches. The CDR3 protein is CASSQGELAGGPYNEQFF. CDR3 sequence (DNA): TGCGCCAGCAGCCAAGGGGAACTAGCGGGGGGCCCCTACAATGAGCAGTTCTTC.

The chain recombines TRBV6-2 or TRBV6-3 with TRBJ2-3, with 7 bases aligning to TRBD1. Germline CDR1 and CDR2: MNHEY and SVGEGT. The V segment lost 3 bases and the J segment 0 bases; nucleotides outside the gene matches: 3. This CDR3 spans 15 amino acids. The CDR3 is CASSYDRESTDTQYF. The CDR3 bases are TGTGCCAGCAGTTATGACAGGGAGAGCACAGATACGCAGTATTTT.

In DNA form, the CDR3 reads TGTGCCAGCAGTTACGAAGGGGCTTACAATCAGCCCCAGCATTTT. It encodes CASSYEGAYNQPQHF. J is TRBJ1-5 and V is TRBV6-6, with D possibly matching TRBD1 (5 bases). CDR3 length: 15 residues. Germline V gene lookup returns CDR1 MNHNY and CDR2 SVGAGI (reference sequence). V was pared by 2 bases and J by 3 bases, with 11 bases between.

In this sample, this clonotype turned up a few times. The V call is TRBV7-2, the J call TRBJ2-5; D uncertain. Germline CDR1 reads SGHTA; CDR2 reads FQGNSA. Between the trimmed V and J ends, which lost 5 bases and 3 bases, there was a span of 13 bases. This CDR3 is built from 14 residues. The CDR3 reads CASSMRSREETQYF. The CDR3 coding sequence is TGTGCCAGCAGCATGCGTTCTAGGGAAGAGACCCAGTACTTC.

This clonotype has more than one count but fewer than ten. The V gene is TRBV11-2, the J gene TRBJ2-3; no firm D call. V lost 6 bases and J lost 0, with 10 bases in between. Germline V lookup: CDR1 SGHAT, CDR2 FQNNGV. There are 14 residues in the CDR3. Written as DNA, the CDR3 is TGTGCCAGCAGTTCCCAGTGGAGCACAGATACGCAGTATTTT. It yields the protein CASSSQWSTDTQYF.

This chain connects TRBV28 to TRBJ1-2; D is ambiguous. The germline V gene has CDR1 MDHEN and CDR2 SYDVKM. Trimming shortened V by 0 bases and J by 7 bases, and 6 bases separated the two germline ends. CDR3 length: 12 residues. The CDR3, as DNA: TGTGCCAGCAGTTTATGGCCTAGTGGCTACACCTTC. Protein: CASSLWPSGYTF.

The chain has TRBV29-1 and TRBJ2-5; no definite D call. Trimming cost V 7 bases and J 2 bases, with 17 bases left between them. CDR1 and CDR2 from the germline V gene are SQVTM and ANQGSEA. This CDR3 has 14 amino acids. CDR3 bases: TGCAGCGCTCTCCCTATTCACAGTCAAGAGACCCAGTACTTC. Protein sequence: CSALPIHSQETQYF.

CDR3 in amino acids: CATSRDGTGLFNEQFF. The CDR3 DNA reads as TGTGCCACCAGCAGAGATGGAACAGGGCTCTTCAATGAGCAGTTCTTC. The chain couples TRBV15 to TRBJ2-1; TRBD1 might be the D (6 bases). The CDR3 extends over 16 amino acids. Germline CDR1 reads LNHNV; CDR2 reads YYDKDF (reference sequence). Trimming shortened V by 0 bases and J by 6 bases, and 15 bases separated the two germline ends.

This rearrangement joins TRBV4-3 to TRBJ2-1; perhaps TRBD2 as D (6 bases). Trimming took off 1 base at V and 8 bases at J, with 15 bases between the two ends. This CDR3 contains 15 residues. The V gene's germline CDR1 is LGHNA and CDR2 YSLEER. The CDR3 loop reads CASSQVSGGEDEQFF. The CDR3 DNA is TGCGCCAGCAGCCAAGTGTCGGGCGGGGAGGATGAGCAGTTCTTC.

This clonotype was counted between two and nine times. The chain is built from TRBV7-2 and TRBJ1-6; no reliable D call. This CDR3 region has 15 residues. Germline loops: CDR1 SGHTA, CDR2 FQGNSA. V was pared by 4 bases and J by 7 bases, with 14 bases between. Here the CDR3 reads CASSYLGIQNSPLHF. The CDR3 DNA sequence: TGTGCCAGCAGCTATCTGGGGATCCAGAATTCACCCCTCCACTTT.

The V gene is TRBV7-2, the J gene TRBJ1-2; D ambiguous. The CDR3 is 16 residues long. The germline gives CDR1 SGHTA, CDR2 FQGNSA. The V end lost 0 bases, the J end lost 9 bases, and 20 bases lay between the germline ends. The DNA of the CDR3 is TGTGCCAGCAGCTTAGCGGGAAGGACCCCTCCCATGAGCTACACCTTC. Its translation is CASSLAGRTPPMSYTF. Combining the CDR3 with reference TRBV7-2 and TRBJ1-2 gives the whole variable domain GAGVSQSPSNKVTEKGKDVELRCDPISGHTALYWYRQSLGQGLEFLIYFQGNSAPDKSGLPSDRFSAERTGGSVSTLTIQRTQQEDSAVYLCASSLAGRTPPMSYTFGSGTRLTVV.

The chain employs TRBV4-2 and TRBJ2-1; 8 nucleotides match TRBD2. V lost 5 bases, J lost 12 bases, and 9 bases stayed unmatched. The CDR3 has 13 residues. Germline CDR1 reads LGHNA; CDR2 reads YNFKEQ. The CDR3 DNA follows: TGTGCCAGCAGCTTGGGACTAGGACAACCGCAGTTCTTC. The encoded protein is CASSLGLGQPQFF.

This clonotype was observed a handful of times. Germline is not matched at one junction end, which may reflect a read error. The CDR3 loop reads CASSPDTNRPQHF. In DNA, the CDR3 is TGCGCCAGCAGCCCGGATACCAATCGGCCCCAGCATTTT. V and J are TRBV4-3 and TRBJ1-5, with D unresolved. Germline V gene sequence: CDR1 LGHNA, CDR2 YSLEER. The CDR3 runs 13 residues.

V usage is TRBV7-8 and J usage is TRBJ1-4; D is ambiguous. This CDR3 region has 16 residues. Trimming left V 4 bases short and J 4 bases short, with 16 bases between. Germline CDR1 is SGHVS and CDR2 is FQNEAQ. The CDR3 protein is CASSSLEGVLNEKLFF. DNA for the CDR3: TGTGCCAGCAGCTCCCTTGAAGGTGTCCTTAATGAAAAACTGTTTTTT.

V is TRBV27 and J is TRBJ1-4, with D perhaps TRBD1 (6 bases). V shed 8 bases and J shed 2 bases, with 15 bases lying between them. This CDR3 contains 15 residues. Germline loops: CDR1 MNHEY, CDR2 SMNVEV (reference sequence). In DNA, the CDR3 is TGTGCCAGCCGAACGCGGGGGGCGACTAATGAAAAACTGTTTTTT. Translated: CASRTRGATNEKLFF. Looking up the rest from reference TRBV27 and TRBJ1-4 gives the full variable domain: EAQVTQNPRYLITVTGKKLTVTCSQNMNHEYMSWYRQDPGLGLRQIYYSMNVEVTDKGDVPEGYKVSRKEKRNFPLILESPSPNQTSLYFCASRTRGATNEKLFFGSGTQLSVL.

This clonotype was detected a few times. V gene TRBV29-1 combines with J gene TRBJ1-5; 10 nucleotides agree with TRBD1. V shed 6 bases, J shed 3 bases, and the junction held 2 bases outside the gene matches. The CDR3 is 13 residues long. Germline loops: CDR1 SQVTM, CDR2 ANQGSEA. DNA for the CDR3: TGCAGCGTAGGACAGGGGGACAATCAGCCCCAGCATTTT. Encoded protein: CSVGQGDNQPQHF.

The chain carries TRBV7-2 and TRBJ1-5, with D perhaps matching TRBD1 (6 bases). This CDR3 has 16 residues. V was pared by 5 bases and J by 5 bases, with 19 bases between. Germline V gives CDR1 SGHTA, CDR2 FQGNSA. CDR3 nucleotide sequence: TGTGCCAGCAGCCAACTCGGGCAGGGGTCTTATCAGCCCCAGCATTTT. It translates to CASSQLGQGSYQPQHF.

This chain uses TRBV7-9 with TRBJ1-3; D not resolved. Trimming removed 6 bases at V and 8 bases at J, with 11 bases between. CDR3 length equals 12 residues. CDR1 is SEHNR and CDR2 is FQNEAQ in the germline V gene (reference sequence). The CDR3 loop reads CASSPSGDTIYF. In DNA, the CDR3 is TGTGCCAGCAGTCCTAGCGGAGACACCATATATTTT.

This clonotype was detected only a few times. This sequence joins TRBV20-1 and TRBJ2-4; 14 nucleotides match TRBD2. Germline assignment: CDR1 DFQATT and CDR2 SNEGSKA (reference sequence). V shed 6 bases, J shed 11 bases, and the junction held 3 bases outside the gene matches. CDR3 length: 12 amino acids. In DNA form, the CDR3 reads TGCAGTGCCGAGACTAGCGGGGGGGTTCAGTACTTC. Protein sequence: CSAETSGGVQYF.

This clonotype was seen only a few times. The chain uses TRBV4-2 and TRBJ1-5, with 7 bases identical to TRBD1. Germline trimming cut 4 bases from V and 7 bases from J; bases unmatched to any gene: 13. This CDR3 has 16 amino acids. Germline V CDR1 and CDR2: LGHNA, YNFKEQ. In nucleotides, the CDR3 is TGTGCCAGCAGCCCTCGGGAGGGGGCAATTGTACAGCCCCAGCATTTT. This translates into CASSPREGAIVQPQHF.

The chain links TRBV2 to TRBJ2-4, with D uncertain. The J call may be in error: the DNA end matches TRBJ2-5 better. The germline gives CDR1 SNHLY, CDR2 FYNNEI. There are 15 residues in the CDR3. The CDR3 region is CASSEAARSQETQYF. The CDR3 DNA reads TGTGCCAGCAGTGAAGCGGCCCGCTCCCAAGAGACCCAGTACTTC.

This sequence joins TRBV7-2 and TRBJ2-3, with 7 bases identical to TRBD1. After removal of 1 base from V and 8 bases from J, the junction contained 6 bases not matched to a gene. In germline, CDR1 is SGHTA, CDR2 FQGNSA. CDR3 length: 14 amino acids. CDR3 coding DNA: TGTGCCAGCAGCTTAGTCAGGGGGTCGGGTACGCAGTATTTT. Encoded protein: CASSLVRGSGTQYF.

The chain has TRBV11-2 and TRBJ1-1; D might be TRBD1 (6 bases). The germline V gene has CDR1 SGHAT and CDR2 FQNNGV. The CDR3 extends over 14 amino acids. Trimming left V 5 bases short and J 3 bases short, with 13 bases between. The CDR3 DNA reads as TGTGCCAGCAGCGTCACAGGGTCTTACACTGAAGCTTTCTTT. Residues: CASSVTGSYTEAFF.